This is a list of T cell receptor beta chains from one sample in a study of T cell repertoires in cytomegalovirus infection. MiXCR, run by TCRdb on the reads, gives a single entry per CDR3 protein. The sample lists almost 300,000 distinct CDR3 sequences, approximately 8.9% occurring once. The sequenced material came from PBMCs. Every receptor here comes from a human donor in good health (CMV status not recorded). Some clones in this sample may be carry-over from other donors' samples. CDR3s include the opening cysteine and the closing phenylalanine or tryptophan. D genes are given only for firm matches. Some rows have no size entry. The others give once, few or many, or a class for an expanded clone.

clone_size: few; v_call: TRBV29-1; d_call: TRBD1; j_call: TRBJ1-5; cdr3_nt: TGCAGCGTCAGGACAGGGCCGTTTCAGCCCCAGCATTTT; cdr3_aa: CSVRTGPFQPQHF
clone_size: NA; v_call: TRBV19; d_call: TRBD1; j_call: TRBJ1-1; cdr3_nt: TGTGCCAGTAGCTGGGACAGGTCGGGCACTGAAGCTTTCTTT; cdr3_aa: CASSWDRSGTEAFF
clone_size: many; v_call: TRBV28; d_call: NA; j_call: TRBJ1-4; cdr3_nt: TGTGCCAGCAGGAAGACAGGAGTGGGGGAAAAACTGTTTTTT; cdr3_aa: CASRKTGVGEKLFF
clone_size: many; v_call: TRBV7-8; d_call: NA; j_call: TRBJ1-3; cdr3_nt: TGTGCCAGCAGTCGGGAGTCTGGAAACACCATATATTTT; cdr3_aa: CASSRESGNTIYF
clone_size: NA; v_call: TRBV28; d_call: TRBD1; j_call: TRBJ1-6; cdr3_nt: TGTGCCAGCAGTCGGACAGGGGATTTCGATAATTCACCCCTCCACTTT; cdr3_aa: CASSRTGDFDNSPLHF
clone_size: few; v_call: TRBV5-6; d_call: NA; j_call: TRBJ1-1; cdr3_nt: TGTGCCAGCAGCACCGGGACAAGTATGTCCAGTGAAGCTTTCTTT; cdr3_aa: CASSTGTSMSSEAFF
clone_size: many; v_call: TRBV11-3; d_call: TRBD2; j_call: TRBJ2-1; cdr3_nt: TGTGCCAGCAGCTCGCGGGGGGGAAGGGGTGAGCAGTTCTTC; cdr3_aa: CASSSRGGRGEQFF
clone_size: many; v_call: TRBV7-8; d_call: TRBD1; j_call: TRBJ2-1; cdr3_nt: TGTGCCAGCAGCTCGCTCCGCGCCCAGGACAGGGGGCTCGGGCGGTTCTTC; cdr3_aa: CASSSLRAQDRGLGRFF
clone_size: many; v_call: TRBV15; d_call: NA; j_call: TRBJ2-6; cdr3_nt: TGTGCCACCAGCCCCGCCCGAGAGACTACACTGACCAACGTCCTGACTTTC; cdr3_aa: CATSPARETTLTNVLTF
clone_size: NA; v_call: TRBV7-9; d_call: NA; j_call: TRBJ1-2; cdr3_nt: TGTGCCAGCAGAACCCGGACGAATGATGGCTACACCTTC; cdr3_aa: CASRTRTNDGYTF
clone_size: many; v_call: TRBV5-1; d_call: NA; j_call: TRBJ2-3; cdr3_nt: TGCGCCAGCAGCTTGGGGGCAGGGGGGAAGACAGATACGCAGTATTTT; cdr3_aa: CASSLGAGGKTDTQYF
clone_size: many; v_call: TRBV5-6; d_call: TRBD2; j_call: TRBJ2-5; cdr3_nt: TGTGCCAGCAGCTTCAGACTAGCGGGGGGAAGAGAGACCCAGTACTTC; cdr3_aa: CASSFRLAGGRETQYF
clone_size: NA; v_call: TRBV20-1; d_call: TRBD1; j_call: TRBJ1-4; cdr3_nt: TGCAGTGCTAGCAGGGGGCGGGCTAATGAAAAACTGTTTTTT; cdr3_aa: CSASRGRANEKLFF
clone_size: many; v_call: TRBV6-6; d_call: TRBD2; j_call: TRBJ2-1; cdr3_nt: TGTGCCAGCAGCCTCGGGGGGGGCGCATTGGGTGAGCAGTTCTTC; cdr3_aa: CASSLGGGALGEQFF
clone_size: many; v_call: TRBV28; d_call: NA; j_call: TRBJ1-6; cdr3_nt: TGTGCCAGCAGTTCCCCGGGGGGGCAGAATTCACCCCTCCACTTT; cdr3_aa: CASSSPGGQNSPLHF
clone_size: many; v_call: TRBV25-1; d_call: TRBD1; j_call: TRBJ1-6; cdr3_nt: TGTGCCAGCACTGACAGGGGAAATTCACCCCTCCACTTT; cdr3_aa: CASTDRGNSPLHF
clone_size: many; v_call: TRBV6-2/TRBV6-3; d_call: NA; j_call: TRBJ1-4; cdr3_nt: TGTGCCAGCAGTTACATCGGGGGGCCTAATGAAAAACTGTTTTTT; cdr3_aa: CASSYIGGPNEKLFF
clone_size: many; v_call: TRBV7-2; d_call: NA; j_call: TRBJ2-3; cdr3_nt: TGTGCCAGCAGCTTAGTGCCCATCCCAACAGATACGCAGTATTTT; cdr3_aa: CASSLVPIPTDTQYF
clone_size: many; v_call: TRBV7-2; d_call: NA; j_call: TRBJ2-3; cdr3_nt: TGTGCCAGCAGCTTAGCGGTTGGGCGGGGAAGCACAGATACGCAGTATTTT; cdr3_aa: CASSLAVGRGSTDTQYF
clone_size: many; v_call: TRBV7-2; d_call: NA; j_call: TRBJ2-4; cdr3_nt: TGTGCCAGCAGCCTCGGGGCGGTCAAAAACATTCAGTACTTC; cdr3_aa: CASSLGAVKNIQYF
clone_size: few; v_call: TRBV6-6; d_call: TRBD1; j_call: TRBJ2-1; cdr3_nt: TGTGCCAGCAGTTACTCGATTACAGGGGCCAATGAGCAGTTCTTC; cdr3_aa: CASSYSITGANEQFF
clone_size: many; v_call: TRBV3-1; d_call: TRBD2; j_call: TRBJ2-3; cdr3_nt: TGTGCCAGCAGCCAACCGGGACTAGCGGGGGGCACAGATACGCAGTATTTT; cdr3_aa: CASSQPGLAGGTDTQYF
clone_size: NA; v_call: TRBV6-2/TRBV6-3; d_call: NA; j_call: TRBJ2-1; cdr3_nt: TGTGCCAGCAGTTACCCCCCTAAGCAGTTCTTC; cdr3_aa: CASSYPPKQFF
clone_size: many; v_call: TRBV6-1; d_call: TRBD1; j_call: TRBJ2-5; cdr3_nt: TGTGCCATCATCCGGGACAGACCTATTCAAGAGACCCAGTACTTC; cdr3_aa: CAIIRDRPIQETQYF
clone_size: many; v_call: TRBV19; d_call: TRBD2; j_call: TRBJ2-1; cdr3_nt: TGTGCCAGTAGTATAGCGGGGGGAAACAATGAGCAGTTCTTC; cdr3_aa: CASSIAGGNNEQFF
clone_size: few; v_call: TRBV2; d_call: TRBD2; j_call: TRBJ2-5; cdr3_nt: TGTGCCAGCAGGCGGACTAGCGGGGGGGGTGAGACCCAGTACTTC; cdr3_aa: CASRRTSGGGETQYF
clone_size: many; v_call: TRBV7-9; d_call: NA; j_call: TRBJ1-1; cdr3_nt: TGTGCCAGCAGCAAGACAGGCGGGGGTAACACTGAAGCTTTCTTT; cdr3_aa: CASSKTGGGNTEAFF
clone_size: NA; v_call: TRBV5-6; d_call: NA; j_call: TRBJ2-5; cdr3_nt: TGTGCCAGCAGGATCGGAGGTCTACCCCAAGAGACCCAGTACTTC; cdr3_aa: CASRIGGLPQETQYF
clone_size: many; v_call: TRBV6-5; d_call: NA; j_call: TRBJ1-1; cdr3_nt: TGTGCCAGCAGTTACGACCAGGCGTTGGACAGATACACTGAAGCTTTCTTT; cdr3_aa: CASSYDQALDRYTEAFF
clone_size: many; v_call: TRBV28; d_call: TRBD2; j_call: TRBJ2-1; cdr3_nt: TGTGCCAGCAACCTCGGGGGGGGGACCTACAATGAGCAGTTCTTC; cdr3_aa: CASNLGGGTYNEQFF
clone_size: few; v_call: TRBV12-3/TRBV12-4; d_call: NA; j_call: TRBJ2-1; cdr3_nt: TGTGCCAGCAGTTTGGGTCGGCTATACAATGAGCAGTTCTTC; cdr3_aa: CASSLGRLYNEQFF
clone_size: NA; v_call: TRBV7-2; d_call: NA; j_call: TRBJ1-3; cdr3_nt: TGTGCCAGCAGCTTGGGCCCGCAGCAAAACACCATATATTTT; cdr3_aa: CASSLGPQQNTIYF
clone_size: many; v_call: TRBV29-1; d_call: NA; j_call: TRBJ1-1; cdr3_nt: TGCAGCGTTGTGACGGGGGAAGCTTTCTTT; cdr3_aa: CSVVTGEAFF
clone_size: many; v_call: TRBV18; d_call: NA; j_call: TRBJ1-3; cdr3_nt: TGTGCCAGCTCACCTTTTCGGGACGACACCATATATTTT; cdr3_aa: CASSPFRDDTIYF
clone_size: few; v_call: TRBV28; d_call: NA; j_call: TRBJ2-3; cdr3_nt: TGTGCCAGCACCCTGGGTGGGGGGCCCACAGATACGCAGTATTTT; cdr3_aa: CASTLGGGPTDTQYF
clone_size: many; v_call: TRBV6-2/TRBV6-3; d_call: NA; j_call: TRBJ2-1; cdr3_nt: TGTGCCAGCAGTTACGGAGATTCTCCCAACAATGAGCAGTTCTTC; cdr3_aa: CASSYGDSPNNEQFF
clone_size: many; v_call: TRBV19; d_call: TRBD1; j_call: TRBJ1-1; cdr3_nt: TGTGCCAGTAACAGGGGGGGCCATAGTACTGAAGCTTTCTTT; cdr3_aa: CASNRGGHSTEAFF
clone_size: many; v_call: TRBV20-1; d_call: NA; j_call: TRBJ1-5; cdr3_nt: TGCAGTGCAAAACGTCCCGGTCGGGGGAACAATCAGCCCCAGCATTTT; cdr3_aa: CSAKRPGRGNNQPQHF
clone_size: NA; v_call: TRBV29-1; d_call: TRBD1; j_call: TRBJ2-3; cdr3_nt: TGCAGCGTTGAACCAGGGGGAGATACGCAGTATTTT; cdr3_aa: CSVEPGGDTQYF
clone_size: many; v_call: TRBV27; d_call: TRBD1; j_call: TRBJ2-1; cdr3_nt: TGTGCCAGCAGGGCTGGACAGGGGGCCTACAATGAGCAGTTCTTC; cdr3_aa: CASRAGQGAYNEQFF
clone_size: many; v_call: TRBV29-1; d_call: TRBD1; j_call: TRBJ1-1; cdr3_nt: TGCAGCGTTGCGGCACAGGGGGGAACTGAAGCTTTCTTT; cdr3_aa: CSVAAQGGTEAFF
clone_size: many; v_call: TRBV7-8; d_call: NA; j_call: TRBJ1-3; cdr3_nt: TGTGCCAGCAGCACAGCACCCTCTGGAAACACCATATATTTT; cdr3_aa: CASSTAPSGNTIYF
clone_size: many; v_call: TRBV11-2; d_call: NA; j_call: TRBJ2-5; cdr3_nt: TGTGCCAGCAGCCCCCCACTGGCGGGGCAACGAGAGACCCAGTACTTC; cdr3_aa: CASSPPLAGQRETQYF